This T cell receptor (beta chain) was sequenced for a study of follicular helper T cells after annual influenza vaccination. Between the trimmed V and J ends, which lost 0 bases and 10 bases, there was a span of 15 bases. The length of the CDR3 is 14 residues. Germline loops: CDR1 SGHTS, CDR2 YDEGEE. Some clones are missing from TCRdb's copy, which holds only in-frame ones; the method was immunoSEQ multiplex PCR. Here the sample spans 13,000 to 15,000 clones, nearly 80% being singletons. Findings and caveats of the study: Each annual vaccination recalled recurring oligoclonal ICOS+CD38+ cTfh clonotypes.

A note on this clone: Its target is unknown.

Time point specified: 2015-2016 season, pre-vaccination. The TCR sequence derives from an adult who received the influenza vaccine. The genes are TRBV5-8 and TRBJ2-3; TRBD2 is a possible D gene (5 bases). Specimen: CXCR5- memory CD4+ T cells sorted from blood, collected on the day of influenza vaccination. The CDR3 sequence is CASSLALMSGAQYF. CDR3 in DNA: TGTGCCAGCAGCTTGGCCCTCATGAGCGGCGCGCAGTATTTT. The whole variable domain, filled in from reference TRBV5-8 and TRBJ2-3, reads EAGVTQSPTHLIKTRGQQATLRCSPISGHTSVYWYQQALGLGLQFLLWYDEGEERNRGNFPPRFSGRQFPNYSSELNVNALELEDSALYLCASSLALMSGAQYFGPGTRLTVL.